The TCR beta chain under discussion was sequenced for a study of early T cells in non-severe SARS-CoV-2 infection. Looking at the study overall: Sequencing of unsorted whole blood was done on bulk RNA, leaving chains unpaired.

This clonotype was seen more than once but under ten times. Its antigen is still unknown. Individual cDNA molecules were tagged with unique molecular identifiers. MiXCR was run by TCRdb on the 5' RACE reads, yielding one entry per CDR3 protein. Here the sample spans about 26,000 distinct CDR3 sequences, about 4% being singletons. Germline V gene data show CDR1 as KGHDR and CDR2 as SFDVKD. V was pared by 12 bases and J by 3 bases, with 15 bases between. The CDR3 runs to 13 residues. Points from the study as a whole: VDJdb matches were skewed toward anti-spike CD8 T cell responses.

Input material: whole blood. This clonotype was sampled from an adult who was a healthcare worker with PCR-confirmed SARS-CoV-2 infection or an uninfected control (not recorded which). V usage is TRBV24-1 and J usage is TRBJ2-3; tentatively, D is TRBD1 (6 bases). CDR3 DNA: TGTGCCTGCCAGGGGATGAGAACAGATACGCAGTATTTT. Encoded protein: CACQGMRTDTQYF.